This entry lists 9 T cell receptor beta chains sequenced from one sample in a study of blood T cell repertoires in COVID-19. Data came from immunoSEQ multiplex PCR; TCRdb stores just in-frame clones and leaves some out. This sample has under 250,000 clones, with nearly 85% found just once. The source material was peripheral blood. The receptor source for this set is a human donor in a cohort sampled during active COVID-19.

J is TRBJ2-3 and V is TRBV19; no firm D call. CDR1 and CDR2 (germline): LNHDA, SQIVND (reference sequence). This CDR3 is built from 16 residues. Between the trimmed V and J ends, which lost 5 bases and 2 bases, there was a span of 17 bases. In DNA, the CDR3 is TGTGCCAGTAGTGCCCCGTTAGTGGGCAACACAGATACGCAGTATTTT. It is translated as CASSAPLVGNTDTQYF.

The V call is TRBV27, the J call TRBJ1-6, with a tentative D call TRBD1 (5 bases). With 5 bases removed from V and 7 bases from J, the gap between germline ends came to 9 bases. The CDR3 spans 13 residues. Germline CDR1 and CDR2: MNHEY and SMNVEV (reference sequence). The CDR3 region is CASSLPGNSPLHF. DNA for the CDR3: TGTGCCAGCAGTCTCCCAGGGAATTCACCCCTCCACTTT.

V and J are TRBV5-1 and TRBJ2-4; 8 bases align to TRBD2. The CDR3 has 15 amino acids. J lost 5 bases, V lost 1 base, and 5 bases had no gene match. Germline loops: CDR1 SGHRS, CDR2 YFSETQ. This chain's CDR3 is CASSLSGTSENIQYF. As DNA, the CDR3 is TGCGCCAGCAGCTTGAGTGGGACTAGTGAAAACATTCAGTACTTC.

This clone has a single count. The chain recombines TRBV10-1 with TRBJ2-7; TRBD2 matches 13 bases. V shed 4 bases, J shed 5 bases, and the junction held 5 bases outside the gene matches. Germline CDR1 and CDR2: WNHNN and SYGVQD (reference sequence). This CDR3 region has 15 residues. This CDR3 reads CASSGTSGRVNEQYF. The CDR3 DNA follows: TGCGCCAGCAGTGGAACTAGCGGGAGGGTTAACGAGCAGTACTTC.

CDR3: CASSVAPSSGNTIYF. CDR3 DNA sequence: TGTGCCAGCAGCGTAGCCCCCTCCAGTGGAAACACCATATATTTT. J is TRBJ1-3 and V is TRBV9; no reliable D call. The CDR3 sequence is 15 residues long. Germline CDR1 and CDR2: SGDLS and YYNGEE. Trimming left V 0 bases short and J 3 bases short, with 10 bases between.

This clone appeared once. The chain employs TRBV29-1 and TRBJ1-2; D not certain. Germline CDR1 reads SQVTM; CDR2 reads ANQGSEA. The V gene lost 6 bases and the J gene lost 2 bases, with 13 bases spanning the gap. This CDR3 region has 13 residues. The CDR3 nucleotides read TGCAGCGTACGCCAAACAGCCAACTATGGCTACACCTTC. It is translated as CSVRQTANYGYTF.

The gene calls are TRBV7-3 and TRBJ1-1; possible D gene TRBD1, 6 bases. The germline V gene encodes CDR1 SGHTA and CDR2 FQGTGA. The CDR3 covers 13 residues. Trimming pared 0 bases from V and 5 bases from J, leaving 7 bases between. CDR3 protein: CASSLTQGTEAFF. In DNA, the CDR3 is TGTGCCAGCAGCTTAACCCAGGGGACTGAAGCTTTCTTT.

The chain combines TRBV6-5 with TRBJ2-3, with D maybe TRBD2 (5 bases). V was shortened by 6 bases and J by 6 bases, with 13 bases between the two germline ends. CDR3 length equals 13 residues. Germline CDR1 and CDR2: MNHEY and SVGAGI. CDR3 residues: CASSGVWRDTQYF. CDR3 DNA: TGTGCCAGCAGCGGGGTTTGGAGGGATACGCAGTATTTT.

This chain uses TRBV19 with TRBJ2-1, with 12 bases identical to TRBD2. Germline V gene lookup returns CDR1 LNHDA and CDR2 SQIVND (reference sequence). The CDR3 covers 16 residues. The V gene end was trimmed by 7 bases and the J gene end by 9 bases; junction bases not matched to a gene: 13. The CDR3 nucleotides are TGTGCCAGTACCCCCCCACGGGGACTAGCGGGTTTTGAGCAGTTCTTC. Translated: CASTPPRGLAGFEQFF.